Listed here are 17 T cell receptor beta chains from one sample, sequenced in a study of T cell repertoires in cytomegalovirus infection. These TCRs' antigens remain unknown. From the reads, TCRdb called clonotypes with MiXCR, one entry per CDR3 protein. The sample has about 830,000 distinct CDR3 sequences, 30% to 35% seen once. The sequences come from cultured CD8+ T cells from PBMCs, collected from culture after CMV antigen stimulation. These receptors were obtained from a human donor in good health (CMV status not recorded). Some clones in this sample may be carry-over from other donors' samples.

This clonotype was counted between two and nine times. This chain links TRBV4-1 with TRBJ2-7, with TRBD1 matching over 9 bases. CDR1 MGHRA and CDR2 YSYEKL come from the germline V gene. The J segment lost 1 base and the V segment lost 1 base, leaving 2 bases of the junction unmatched. This CDR3 region has 15 residues. The CDR3 DNA is TGCGCCAGCAGCCAAGCCGGGACAGGGTCCTACGAGCAGTACTTC. This sequence encodes CASSQAGTGSYEQYF.

This clonotype was detected a few times. This chain links TRBV20-1 with TRBJ2-1, with TRBD2 matching over 8 bases. CDR3 length equals 19 residues. Trimming took 0 bases from V and 1 from J; bases not matched to a gene: 14. From germline, CDR1 is DFQATT and CDR2 SNEGSKA (reference sequence). This chain's CDR3 is CSARDLAGVTSMSYNEQFF. The DNA for the CDR3 is TGCAGTGCTAGAGATCTAGCGGGCGTTACCTCCATGTCCTACAATGAGCAGTTCTTC.

This clonotype was picked up a small number of times. CDR3 sequence reads: CASSRARTGFSYEQYF. CDR3 DNA sequence: TGTGCCAGCAGCCGGGCCCGGACAGGGTTCTCCTACGAGCAGTACTTC. This chain links TRBV12-3 or TRBV12-4 with TRBJ2-7; TRBD1 matches 8 bases. The V segment lost 6 bases and the J segment 0 bases; nucleotides outside the gene matches: 10. CDR3 length: 16 amino acids.

At least ten counts were recorded for this clonotype. The chain links TRBV11-1 to TRBJ2-7; D gene unclear. The CDR3 is 12 residues long. V was cut by 2 bases and J by 5 bases, with 7 bases left in between. CDR1 SGHAT and CDR2 FQDESV come from the germline V gene (reference sequence). CDR3 residues: CASSLIFDEQYF. DNA for the CDR3: TGTGCCAGCAGCTTAATATTCGACGAGCAGTACTTC.

This clonotype was seen only a few times. This rearrangement joins TRBV7-2 to TRBJ2-5; D could derive from TRBD1 or TRBD2 (5 bases each). V was trimmed by 5 bases and J by 7 bases, leaving 17 bases between them. The CDR3 extends over 14 amino acids. Germline CDR1 reads SGHTA; CDR2 reads FQGNSA. CDR3 bases: TGTGCCAGCAGCGGGTCAGGGCGGGTAACGACCCAGTACTTC. This encodes CASSGSGRVTTQYF.

This rearrangement joins TRBV6-1 to TRBJ2-1; TRBD1 aligns across 8 bases. Per the germline V gene, CDR1 is MNHNS and CDR2 is SASEGT. V gave up 4 bases and J gave up 7 bases; unmatched junction bases: 9. The CDR3 runs to 15 residues. The CDR3 nucleotides are TGTGCCAGCAGTGTAACAGGGGGGCCTAAGAATGAGCAGTTCTTC. Protein product: CASSVTGGPKNEQFF.

As regards this clonotype: A much larger clone differs by one base, so this may be a read error. V and J are TRBV7-2 and TRBJ2-1, with D unresolved. CDR1 SGHTA and CDR2 FQGNSA come from the germline V gene. The CDR3 spans 14 residues. The germline V and J ends were trimmed by 5 bases and 5 bases, with 13 bases remaining between them. CDR3 nucleotides: TGTGCCAGCAGCCTTTTAGCTATGCACAATGAGCAGTTCTTC. As protein: CASSLLAMHNEQFF.

This chain connects TRBV9 to TRBJ2-6; unclear D gene. CDR1 is SGDLS, CDR2 YYNGEE, per germline. V lost 1 base and J 1 base, leaving 12 bases between the germline ends. This CDR3 comprises 17 residues. CDR3 nucleotides: TGTGCCAGCAGCGTATATGATATTATTTCTGGGGCCAACGTCCTGACTTTC. Protein: CASSVYDIISGANVLTF.

Only a few counts were recorded for this clonotype. The CDR3 region has the DNA TGCAGTGCTAGAGGGACTAACAACTACGAGCAGTACGTC. It is translated as CSARGTNNYEQYV. The chain combines TRBV20-1 with TRBJ2-7, with D maybe TRBD2 (6 bases). The germline gives CDR1 DFQATT, CDR2 SNEGSKA (reference sequence). Trimming shortened V by 1 base and J by 3 bases, and 10 bases separated the two germline ends. This CDR3 contains 13 residues.

This clonotype was counted between two and nine times. Mismatch with germline at one junction end may stem from a read error. The chain links TRBV4-1 to TRBJ2-1, with 9 bases that match TRBD2. The CDR3 has 18 amino acids. Germline V gene sequence: CDR1 MGHRA, CDR2 YSYEKL. CDR3 coding DNA: TGCGCCAGCAGTCAAGCACCTAGCGGGGAGAGCTCCTACAATGAGCAGTTCTTC. Translating it yields CASSQAPSGESSYNEQFF.

This clonotype was detected a few times. CDR3 DNA sequence: TGCGCCAGCAGCCGGACTGGGGGGCCCGGGGAGTTCTTC. Residues: CASSRTGGPGEFF. This sequence joins TRBV4-1 and TRBJ2-1; either TRBD1 or TRBD2 may fit D (6 bases each). This CDR3 is 13 amino acids long. Between the trimmed V and J ends, which lost 4 bases and 14 bases, there was a span of 18 bases. Germline lookup yields CDR1 MGHRA and CDR2 YSYEKL.

The chain combines TRBV6-5 with TRBJ1-5, with 7 bases identical to TRBD1. From germline, CDR1 is MNHEY and CDR2 SVGAGI. There are 17 residues in the CDR3. The V gene end was trimmed by 7 bases and the J gene end by 2 bases; junction bases not matched to a gene: 14. CDR3 DNA sequence: TGTGCCAGCACCCAATCGCACAGGGGTGGAGGCAATCAGCCCCAGCATTTT. Protein product: CASTQSHRGGGNQPQHF.

The chain has TRBV9 and TRBJ2-7; weak D call: TRBD1 (5 bases). CDR3 length: 15 residues. Trimming pared 0 bases from V and 2 bases from J, leaving 12 bases between. Germline lookup yields CDR1 SGDLS and CDR2 YYNGEE. As DNA, the CDR3 is TGTGCCAGCAGCGTAGCTGGGCAGGGTACCTACGAGCAGTACTTC. Translation gives CASSVAGQGTYEQYF.

The CDR3 DNA sequence: TGTGCCAGCAGCCAATCCTCTGCACAGAACACTGAAGCTTTCTTT. Encoded protein: CASSQSSAQNTEAFF. The V gene is TRBV4-2, the J gene TRBJ1-1, with D uncertain. Deletions cut 2 bases from V and 1 base from J, with 11 bases between. CDR1 is LGHNA, CDR2 YNFKEQ, per germline. The length of the CDR3 is 15 residues.

The chain links TRBV12-5 to TRBJ2-3, with D possibly matching TRBD2 (5 bases). V lost 5 bases and J lost 4, with 19 bases in between. Germline V lookup: CDR1 LGHNT, CDR2 FRNRAP. CDR3 length: 16 residues. CDR3 residues: CASGIPLDYSADTQYF. CDR3 coding DNA: TGTGCTAGTGGTATCCCACTAGACTACAGCGCAGATACGCAGTATTTT.

This clonotype has a count of ten or more. The J gene is TRBJ2-3, the V gene TRBV20-1; the D is unclear. Germline CDR1 and CDR2: DFQATT and SNEGSKA (reference sequence). The CDR3 has 12 amino acids. Trimming took 2 bases from V and 6 from J, leaving 9 bases between them. CDR3 sequence reads: CSARHSTDTQYF. CDR3 coding DNA: TGCAGTGCTAGACACTCAACCGATACGCAGTATTTT.

In its sample, this clonotype was seen many times. The chain employs TRBV7-2 and TRBJ2-7; D unclear. The germline CDR1 and CDR2 sequences are SGHTA and FQGNSA. The CDR3 sequence is 14 residues long. V gave up 6 bases and J gave up 0 bases, with 12 bases separating them. In DNA, the CDR3 is TGTGCCAGCAGTCTGCCCGGTGGCTCCTACGAGCAGTACTTC. It codes for CASSLPGGSYEQYF.